Described below is a single T cell receptor (beta chain) sequence and its context. Its antigen is not known. This CDR3 comprises 15 residues. V was pared by 0 bases and J by 2 bases, with 3 bases of the junction left unmatched. Germline-derived CDR1 and CDR2 are GTSNPN and SVGIG (reference sequence). Researchers ran the PCR with 60 Vbeta and 13 Jbeta primers. Some clones are missing from TCRdb's copy, which holds only in-frame ones; the method was immunoSEQ multiplex PCR. The sample includes about 83,000 clones, 65% to 80% of them seen just once. This specimen comes from a study of cytomegalovirus exposure and HLA in healthy donors. General study points: The study put 150 to 200 TCR beta chains on its list as cytomegalovirus-associated. Analyzed later, most CMV-associated TCR beta chains appeared HLA-restricted.

This chain connects TRBV30 to TRBJ2-3; TRBD1 aligns across 9 bases. The TCR originated in a man aged 55 to 70 in good health and CMV-seronegative. The sample was PBMCs. CDR3 DNA sequence: TGTGCCTGGAGTGTACGGGACAGGGACACAGATACGCAGTATTTT. This codes for CAWSVRDRDTDTQYF.